This T cell receptor beta chain was observed in a study of blood T cells in healthy people across ages (dated by TCRdb to 2014 to 2015). General notes on the study: In model experiments, template switching captured roughly one uniquely barcoded TCR beta cDNA molecule for every two T cells. To track age-related changes in TCR beta repertoire diversity, the study relied on deep sequencing normalized with unique cDNA molecular identifiers. Four age groups were formed from the donors: young (average roughly 16 years), middle-aged (approximately 39), aged (over 55) and long-lived (82). Two additional independent replicas of 1 million unique cDNA reads from the same blood draw were analyzed for two donors (one aged 18 to 30 and one aged 80 or older). General findings and caveats noted by the study authors: Total diversity estimates from one million sequenced T cells were considered lower bounds and underestimates. As age increased, observed TCR beta diversity per million T cells dropped in a roughly linear way, and a significant reduction was already evident by age around 41. Because donor CMV infection status was unknown, age-related changes in expanded clonotypes were potentially confounded. A strong correlation was found between observed TCR beta diversity and the percentage of naive T cells measured by flow cytometry. Compared with the aged group, the long-lived group had more naive CD4+ T cells, fewer expanded clones and increased TCR diversity, suggesting age selection. Bulk unsorted PBMC profiling prevented conclusive comparison of naive and antigen-experienced compartments.

As for this clonotype: The target of this receptor is not known. The input lacks base qualities; no much larger clone sits a single base away.

Systemically healthy Caucasian individuals from Russia, approximately 39 in total and aged about 6 to 90 years, were included as donors. Approximately 9.7 milliliters of peripheral blood were drawn from each donor into EDTA-treated Vacutainer tubes. Ficoll-Paque density-gradient centrifugation was used to isolate PBMCs, with at least 6 million per sample. Trizol reagent was used to extract total RNA from PBMCs, with at least 5.5 micrograms per sample. Naive CD45RAhigh/CD27high T cell percentages were measured by flow cytometry on a PBMC aliquot from every donor. Library generation was performed with 5' RACE. The instrument given in TCRdb is Illumina HiSeq 2500. A second PCR of roughly 6 to 11 cycles was run with a J-beta primer mix and a sample-barcoded 5' primer. Each TCR beta cDNA molecule received a unique molecular identifier from a template-switch 5' adaptor carrying 12 random nucleotides. Each sample yielded at least 2.5 million CDR3-containing paired-end reads. First-strand cDNA was synthesized from all RNA with the Mint cDNA synthesis kit, primed by a TRBC-specific oligonucleotide. All cDNA was treated with uracil-DNA glycosylase and then went through a first 18-cycle PCR with the universal primers M1SS and BC2_uni_R. Per the source publication's procedure: For normalization, 1 million high-quality reads, each with a distinct molecular identifier, were randomly selected from each sample. Instead of being binned into consensus sequences, reads that shared molecular identifiers were thrown out. MiTCR, run with a Q25 quality threshold and the strictest error-elimination algorithm, handled CDR3 identification, clonotype clustering and error correction. Lower-bound total TCR beta diversity was estimated with a nonparametric unseen species model using Euler transformation. TCRdb redid the processing of the public reads, applying fastp at Q25 and MiXCR, and retained in-frame beta chains. Identical CDR3 protein sequences are pooled into one entry, listed with their most common genes and DNA. TCRdb, not the authors, supplied the V and J calls. The table for this sample lists approximately 780,000 distinct CDR3 sequences; more than 25% of them were counted only once. 2.5% to 3.5% of the sample lies in the top ten.

The same data also contributed to another study, on T cells of mothers and their children. As that second study puts it: Donors were nine systemically healthy Caucasian individuals: three mothers and their six children. cDNA synthesis used all of the extracted RNA, with 1.5 ug of RNA in each 15 ul reaction. In the second PCR, the M1S primer introduced both the sample barcodes and 2-4 random nucleotides. More than 8 million TCR beta CDR3 reads were obtained from each mother, and about 3 million reads were obtained from each child. TCR recombination output is similarly shaped by thymic selection in related and unrelated pairs, with a minor effect exerted by inherited differences. Normalized repertoire overlap was always slightly but never significantly higher in related than unrelated mother-child pairs. No persistent microchimeric T cell clones were detected, at a sensitivity of approximately 100 clones per million clonotypes. To look for features that set related mother-child pairs apart from unrelated individuals, the researchers ran deep NGS to compare the TCR beta repertoires of mothers and children. Mothers averaged about 40 +/- 4 years of age and children averaged about 10 +/- 4 years. After adapters were ligated using NEBNext reagents, the libraries underwent 100+100 nt paired-end sequencing on an Illumina HiSeq 2000. To avoid cross-contamination, the mother libraries and the child libraries were prepared a month apart and sequenced in separate runs. Each donor had between 500,000 and 2,000,000 distinct TCR beta clonotypes identified. Naive TCR beta clonotypes were estimated from low-frequency clonotypes matched to each donor's FACS-determined naive share, without sorting.

The origin of this receptor is a boy aged 5-17 years in good health. Sequenced input: blood.

CDR3 reads: CSAVPRTGELFF. The nucleotide sequence reads as follows: TGCAGCGCCGTGCCCCGAACCGGGGAGCTGTTTTTT. Recombination connected TRBV29-1 to TRBJ2-2, with the D gene too uncertain to name. V is cut by 7 bases and J by 5 bases, and the space between the germline ends is 11 bases. Its CDR3 holds 12 amino acids, cysteine through phenylalanine. Only the CDR3 part of the read is kept: 36 bases, read in frame from the first base. Taken from the germline V gene, the CDR1 and CDR2 loops are SQVTM and ANQGSEA.